Following are 15 T cell receptor beta chains from one sample sequenced in a study of cytomegalovirus exposure and HLA in healthy donors. PCR used 60 Vbeta primers and 13 Jbeta primers. Profiling relied on immunoSEQ multiplex PCR, and the TCRdb table lists in-frame clones only, not all of them. The repertoire consists of roughly 99,000 clones, with 70% to 80% occurring once and the leading ten covering approximately 3.3%. Material: PBMCs. The receptor source for this set is a male donor in good health and CMV-seropositive.

The chain has TRBV30 and TRBJ1-5; D remains ambiguous. The CDR3 is made up of 16 amino acids. The ends were cut back, 2 bases at V and 9 bases at J, with 23 bases in the middle. The germline gives CDR1 GTSNPN, CDR2 SVGIG (reference sequence). CDR3 sequence: CAWSSSPARNSGPQHF. As DNA, the CDR3 is TGTGCCTGGAGTTCATCCCCCGCCCGAAACTCGGGGCCCCAGCATTTT. Together with reference TRBV30 and TRBJ1-5, the CDR3 gives the full variable domain: SQTIHQWPATLVQPVGSPLSLECTVEGTSNPNLYWYRQAAGRGLQLLFYSVGIGQISSEVPQNLSASRPQDRQFILSSKKLLLSDSGFYLCAWSSSPARNSGPQHFGDGTRLSIL.

This clone was seen once. The gene calls are TRBV5-4 and TRBJ2-7, with 8 positions matching TRBD1. CDR1 and CDR2 from the germline V gene are SGHNT and YYREEE (reference sequence). V shed 4 bases, J shed 3 bases, and the junction held 6 bases outside the gene matches. There are 14 residues in the CDR3. The CDR3 DNA reads TGTGCCAGCAGCCCCGGACAGGGAAGCTACGAGCAGTACTTC. Its protein product is CASSPGQGSYEQYF.

The chain employs TRBV30 and TRBJ2-7; 8 nucleotides match TRBD1. V was pared by 3 bases and J by 1 base, with 8 bases of the junction left unmatched. The CDR3 sequence is 15 residues long. Germline V CDR1 and CDR2: GTSNPN, SVGIG (reference sequence). The CDR3 DNA is TGTGCCTGGAGCCACGGACAGGGAGCGTCCTACGAGCAGTACTTC. It translates to CAWSHGQGASYEQYF.

The chain is built from TRBV4-2 and TRBJ1-1, with 8 bases lining up with TRBD1. CDR3 size: 15 residues. Germline-derived CDR1 and CDR2 are LGHNA and YNFKEQ. With V trimmed by 4 bases and J by 0 bases, 4 bases remained unmatched. DNA of the CDR3: TGTGCCAGCAGCCGGGGACAGGTTGTGAACACTGAAGCTTTCTTT. Translation: CASSRGQVVNTEAFF.

The chain uses TRBV21-1 and TRBJ2-7; the table gives TRBD1 as D, unverified against the DNA. TRBV21-1 is a pseudogene segment. The CDR3 is 13 residues long. The CDR3 DNA is TGTGCCAGCAGCAAAGACAGGAGATACGAGCAGTACTTC. It specifies CASSKDRRYEQYF.

The V gene is TRBV19, the J gene TRBJ1-2, with D possibly being TRBD1 (5 bases). Germline-derived CDR1 and CDR2 are LNHDA and SQIVND (reference sequence). V gave up 10 bases and J gave up 4 bases, with 25 bases separating them. CDR3 size: 16 residues. CDR3 in amino acids: CATDPRGRGGGYGYTF. The CDR3 region has the DNA TGTGCCACCGACCCTCGAGGGAGGGGTGGAGGCTATGGCTACACCTTC.

V usage is TRBV20-1 and J usage is TRBJ2-5, with a possible D match to TRBD2 (6 bases). The germline gives CDR1 DFQATT, CDR2 SNEGSKA (reference sequence). This CDR3 contains 11 residues. The germline V and J ends were trimmed by 7 bases and 7 bases, with 13 bases remaining between them. Here the CDR3 DNA reads TGCAGTGGGGATAGCGGAGGGACCCAGTACTTC. It codes for CSGDSGGTQYF.

CDR3 residues: CASSVGTGGIRTEAFF. CDR3 sequence (DNA): TGTGCCAGCAGCGTAGGTACAGGGGGCATTCGGACTGAAGCTTTCTTT. The gene calls are TRBV9 and TRBJ1-1; 9 bases fit TRBD1. V shed 0 bases, J shed 5 bases, and the junction held 8 bases outside the gene matches. The V gene's germline CDR1 is SGDLS and CDR2 YYNGEE. The CDR3 totals 16 residues.

The chain recombines TRBV5-1 with TRBJ1-2, with 8 bases matching TRBD1. This CDR3 is built from 15 residues. The V gene end was trimmed by 0 bases and the J gene end by 0 bases; junction bases not matched to a gene: 1. The germline gives CDR1 SGHRS, CDR2 YFSETQ. CDR3 sequence: CASSLGTGSNYGYTF. The DNA of the CDR3 is TGCGCCAGCAGCTTGGGGACAGGGTCTAACTATGGCTACACCTTC.

Turning to this clone: This sample includes further DNA sequences coding for the same CDR3. The V gene is TRBV5-6, the J gene TRBJ1-2; 8 bases are shared with TRBD1. The CDR3 loop spans 15 amino acids. The V segment lost 3 bases and the J segment 4 bases; nucleotides outside the gene matches: 8. CDR1 and CDR2 (germline): SGHDT, YYEEEE. The CDR3 region is CASSWVTGGGYGYTF. The CDR3 nucleotides are TGTGCCAGCAGCTGGGTTACAGGGGGAGGCTATGGCTACACCTTC.

The rearrangement uses TRBV7-9 and TRBJ1-2; weak D call: TRBD1 (6 bases). The CDR3 contains 14 residues. Germline V gene lookup returns CDR1 SEHNR and CDR2 FQNEAQ (reference sequence). V dropped 6 bases and J dropped 0 bases, with 11 bases sitting between them. This CDR3 reads CASSRDTTNYGYTF. CDR3 nucleotide sequence: TGTGCCAGCAGTCGGGACACGACTAACTATGGCTACACCTTC.

Only a few counts were recorded for this clone. The chain carries TRBV19 and TRBJ1-6; 7 positions agree with TRBD1. Unmatched junction bases numbered 5, after V lost 6 bases and J lost 6 bases. The CDR3 runs to 14 residues. Germline CDR1 is LNHDA and CDR2 is SQIVND (reference sequence). This CDR3 is CASRTRDSNSPLHF. The CDR3 DNA follows: TGTGCCAGTAGAACCCGGGACAGTAATTCACCCCTCCACTTT.

J is TRBJ1-6 and V is TRBV18, with 8 bases that match TRBD1. Unmatched junction bases numbered 10, after V lost 6 bases and J lost 9 bases. The germline V gene has CDR1 KGHSH and CDR2 LQKENI. The CDR3 consists of 15 residues. In DNA form, the CDR3 reads TGTGCCAGCTCCCCATCCGGGACAGGTGTTTCACCCCTCCACTTT. It yields the protein CASSPSGTGVSPLHF. Full variable domain (rest looked up from reference TRBV18 and TRBJ1-6): NAGVMQNPRHLVRRRGQEARLRCSPMKGHSHVYWYRQLPEEGLKFMVYLQKENIIDESGMPKERFSAEFPKEGPSILRIQQVVRGDSAAYFCASSPSGTGVSPLHFGNGTRLTVT.

The chain joins TRBV6-4 to TRBJ2-3; the match to TRBD1 covers 10 bases. CDR1 is MRHNA and CDR2 is SNTAGT in the germline V gene. The ends lost 5 bases at V and 3 bases at J; junction bases unmatched: 5. The CDR3 covers 15 residues. The CDR3 sequence: CASSSTGGGTDTQYF. CDR3 bases: TGTGCCAGCAGTTCGACAGGGGGCGGGACAGATACGCAGTATTTT.

The rearrangement links TRBV7-6 to TRBJ2-7; 7 positions match TRBD1. V gave up 5 bases and J gave up 2 bases; unmatched junction bases: 12. Germline CDR1 and CDR2: SGHVS and FNYEAQ. This CDR3 has 16 residues. In DNA, the CDR3 is TGTGCCAGCAGCCTAACTTCTGGGACAGTTCCCTACGAGCAGTACTTC. Its protein is CASSLTSGTVPYEQYF.